The TCR beta chain under discussion was sequenced for a study of shared clonotypes between healthy human individuals. Profiling relied on immunoSEQ multiplex PCR, and the TCRdb table lists in-frame clones only, not all of them. The repertoire holds about 120,000 clones, with roughly two thirds as singletons. Study-wide results and limits: Rarefaction showed that sequencing of sorted subsets was incomplete (despite large depth). Naive subsets, compared against memory subsets, generally had larger estimated richness values. Several donors held about 4.5% of naive CD4 clonotypes in common.

Trimming pared 1 base from V and 5 bases from J, leaving 18 bases between. Germline V gene data show CDR1 as SEHNR and CDR2 as FQNEAQ (reference sequence). The CDR3 has 17 amino acids. Points on this clone: Its antigen remains unidentified.

The receptor was derived from a woman aged 30 to 39 in good health. This chain joins TRBV7-9 and TRBJ2-1; weak D call: TRBD1 (5 bases). Sequenced input: memory CD8+ T cells sorted from blood. Stated subset: CD45RO+ cells pooled with CCR7-negative TemRA cells. The CDR3 is CASSLGVRVLENNEQFF. CDR3 in DNA: TGTGCCAGCAGCTTAGGGGTCAGGGTCCTCGAAAACAATGAGCAGTTCTTC.